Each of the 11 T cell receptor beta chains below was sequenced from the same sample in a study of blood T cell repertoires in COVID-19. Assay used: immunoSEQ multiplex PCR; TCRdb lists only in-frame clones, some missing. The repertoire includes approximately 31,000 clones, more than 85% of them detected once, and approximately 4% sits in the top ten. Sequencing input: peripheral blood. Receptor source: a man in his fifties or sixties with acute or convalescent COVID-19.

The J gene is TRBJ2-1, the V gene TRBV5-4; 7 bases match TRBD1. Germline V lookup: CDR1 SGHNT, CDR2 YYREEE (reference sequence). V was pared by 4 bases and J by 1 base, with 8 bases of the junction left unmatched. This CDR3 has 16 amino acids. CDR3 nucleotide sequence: TGTGCCAGCAGCCATTCCGACAGGGCGTCCTACAATGAGCAGTTCTTC. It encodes CASSHSDRASYNEQFF.

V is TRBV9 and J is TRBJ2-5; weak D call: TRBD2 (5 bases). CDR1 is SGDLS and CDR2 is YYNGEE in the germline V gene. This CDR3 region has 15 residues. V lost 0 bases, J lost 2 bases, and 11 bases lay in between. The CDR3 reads CASSVGPREQETQYF. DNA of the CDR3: TGTGCCAGCAGCGTAGGACCGAGGGAGCAAGAGACCCAGTACTTC.

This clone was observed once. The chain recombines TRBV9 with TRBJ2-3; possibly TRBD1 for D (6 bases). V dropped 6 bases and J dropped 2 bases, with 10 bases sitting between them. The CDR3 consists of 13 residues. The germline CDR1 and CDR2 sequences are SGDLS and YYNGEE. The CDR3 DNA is TGTGCCAGCACCGGACAGACCACAGATACGCAGTATTTT. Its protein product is CASTGQTTDTQYF.

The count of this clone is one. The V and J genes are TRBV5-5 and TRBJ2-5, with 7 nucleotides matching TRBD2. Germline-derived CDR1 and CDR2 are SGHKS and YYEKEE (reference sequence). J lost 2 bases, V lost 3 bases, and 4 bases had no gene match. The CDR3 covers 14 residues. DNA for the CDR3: TGTGCCAGCAGCTCCCAACTAGCGCAAGAGACCCAGTACTTC. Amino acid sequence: CASSSQLAQETQYF.

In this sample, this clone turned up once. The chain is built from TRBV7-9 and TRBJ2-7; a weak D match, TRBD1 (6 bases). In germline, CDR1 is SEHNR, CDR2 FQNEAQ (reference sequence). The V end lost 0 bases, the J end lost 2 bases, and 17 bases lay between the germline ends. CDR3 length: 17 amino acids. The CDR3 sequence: CASSLATHRDQTYEQYF. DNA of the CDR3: TGTGCCAGCAGCTTAGCCACCCACAGGGACCAAACCTACGAGCAGTACTTC. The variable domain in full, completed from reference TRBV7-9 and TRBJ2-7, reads DTGVSQNPRHKITKRGQNVTFRCDPISEHNRLYWYRQTLGQGPEFLTYFQNEAQLEKSRLLSDRFSAERPKGSFSTLEIQRTEQGDSAMYLCASSLATHRDQTYEQYFGPGTRLTVT.

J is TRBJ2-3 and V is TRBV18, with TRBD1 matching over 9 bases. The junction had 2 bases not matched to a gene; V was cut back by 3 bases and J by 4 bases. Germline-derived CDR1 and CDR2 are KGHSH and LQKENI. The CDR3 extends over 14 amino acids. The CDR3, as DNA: TGTGCCAGCTCACCTCGGACAGGGGCAGATACGCAGTATTTT. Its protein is CASSPRTGADTQYF.

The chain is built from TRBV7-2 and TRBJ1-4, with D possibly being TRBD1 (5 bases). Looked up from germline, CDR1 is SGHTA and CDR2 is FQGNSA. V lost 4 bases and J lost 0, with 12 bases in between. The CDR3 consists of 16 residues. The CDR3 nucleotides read TGTGCCAGCAGCTCAAGCGGGGGGGCAACTAATGAAAAACTGTTTTTT. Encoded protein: CASSSSGGATNEKLFF.

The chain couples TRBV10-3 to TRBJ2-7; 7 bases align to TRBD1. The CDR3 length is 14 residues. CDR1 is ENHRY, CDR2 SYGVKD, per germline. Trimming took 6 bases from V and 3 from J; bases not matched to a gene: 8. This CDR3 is CAISPRDSNYEQYF. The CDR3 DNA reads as TGTGCCATCAGCCCCCGGGACAGCAACTACGAGCAGTACTTC.

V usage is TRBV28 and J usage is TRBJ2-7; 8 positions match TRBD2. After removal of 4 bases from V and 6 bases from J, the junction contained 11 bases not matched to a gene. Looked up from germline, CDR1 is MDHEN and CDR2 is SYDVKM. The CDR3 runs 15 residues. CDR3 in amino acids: CASSYSREGRAEQYV. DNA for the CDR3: TGTGCCAGCAGTTACAGCCGGGAGGGACGAGCCGAGCAGTACGTC.

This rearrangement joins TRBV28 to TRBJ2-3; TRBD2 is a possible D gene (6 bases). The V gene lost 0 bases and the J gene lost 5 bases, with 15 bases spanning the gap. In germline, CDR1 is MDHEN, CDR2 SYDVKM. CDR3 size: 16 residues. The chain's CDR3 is CASSLWWGETQDTQYF. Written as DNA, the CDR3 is TGTGCCAGCAGTTTATGGTGGGGGGAAACACAAGATACGCAGTATTTT.

The CDR3 loop reads CASSETGTSANEQFF. The CDR3 DNA reads TGTGCCAGCAGCGAGACCGGGACTAGCGCTAATGAGCAGTTCTTC. The chain recombines TRBV7-3 with TRBJ2-1, with 10 bases aligning to TRBD2. The CDR3 is made up of 15 amino acids. J gave up 7 bases and V 5 bases, and 8 bases lay outside the gene matches. CDR1 and CDR2 from the germline V gene are SGHTA and FQGTGA.